Shown below are 5 T cell receptor beta chains from a single sample sequenced in a study of blood T cells in healthy people across ages. With a J-beta primer mix and a sample-barcoded 5' primer, a second PCR ran roughly 6 to 11 cycles. TCRdb reprocessed the 5' RACE reads via MiXCR and lists one record per CDR3 protein. The sample lists about 570,000 distinct CDR3 sequences; 25% to 35% were seen once. The same sample was also studied in work on T cells of mothers and their children.

Sequences were obtained from blood. The receptors derive from a boy under 10 years old in good health.

This sequence joins TRBV12-5 and TRBJ2-1; D ambiguous. This CDR3 has 13 residues. Looked up from germline, CDR1 is LGHNT and CDR2 is FRNRAP. The ends were cut back, 0 bases at V and 10 bases at J, with 10 bases in the middle. CDR3 coding DNA: TGTGCTAGTGGTTTGGTTAACTATCGGGAGCAGTTCTTC. It translates to CASGLVNYREQFF.

The V and J genes are TRBV5-1 and TRBJ1-4; D might be TRBD1 (6 bases). Germline-derived CDR1 and CDR2 are SGHRS and YFSETQ. Trimming stripped 0 bases from V and 6 bases from J, with 15 bases between. The CDR3 has 16 amino acids. The CDR3 sequence: CASSLANRAADEKLFF. Written as DNA, the CDR3 is TGCGCCAGCAGCTTGGCCAACAGGGCCGCGGATGAAAAACTGTTTTTT. Looking up the rest from reference TRBV5-1 and TRBJ1-4 gives the full variable domain: KAGVTQTPRYLIKTRGQQVTLSCSPISGHRSVSWYQQTPGQGLQFLFEYFSETQRNKGNFPGRFSGRQFSNSRSEMNVSTLELGDSALYLCASSLANRAADEKLFFGSGTQLSVL.

The V and J genes are TRBV10-3 and TRBJ2-1, with a tentative D call TRBD1 (6 bases). CDR3 size: 17 residues. Germline CDR1 ENHRY, CDR2 SYGVKD. With 4 bases removed from V and 5 bases from J, the gap between germline ends came to 21 bases. The CDR3 DNA is TGTGCCATCAGTGGCCTCCAACAGGGCCTCGGTAACAATGAGCAGTTCTTC. It yields the protein CAISGLQQGLGNNEQFF.

This clonotype has more than one count but fewer than ten. CDR3 in amino acids: CASSTQSPDEQYF. CDR3 nucleotides: TGTGCCAGCAGCACCCAGTCGCCTGACGAGCAGTACTTC. This chain links TRBV11-1 with TRBJ2-5; D not resolved. The DNA matches TRBJ2-7 better at its end, which makes the J call doubtful. Germline V gives CDR1 SGHAT, CDR2 FQDESV (reference sequence). The CDR3 has 13 amino acids.

The V call is TRBV13, the J call TRBJ2-3, with TRBD1 matching over 8 bases. The CDR3 spans 16 residues. V gave up 4 bases and J gave up 0 bases; unmatched junction bases: 6. Germline lookup yields CDR1 PRHDT and CDR2 FYEKMQ (reference sequence). CDR3 in amino acids: CASSSSGTGSTDTQYF. The DNA for the CDR3 is TGTGCCAGCAGCTCATCCGGGACAGGAAGCACAGATACGCAGTATTTT.